Listed below are T cell receptor beta chains from one sample, sequenced in a study of T cells in Graves' hyperthyroidism and ophthalmopathy. TCRdb passed the multiplex PCR reads through MiXCR, listing each CDR3 protein once. The repertoire consists of around 340,000 distinct CDR3 sequences, with about 18% occurring once and the leading ten covering roughly a third. The sample was blood. The receptors were gathered from a woman aged 30 to 39 with Graves' hyperthyroidism that later progressed to Graves' ophthalmopathy. Each CDR3 is given with its conserved first and last residue. A D gene is named only where the DNA matches it firmly. A row's size may be missing; if present it is once, few, many or a size class.

V	D	size	J	DNA	CDR3
TRBV12-3/TRBV12-4	TRBD1	many	TRBJ1-5	TGTGCCAGCAGTTTTTCGCAGGGGGCCAAAATTCAGCCCCAGCATTTT	CASSFSQGAKIQPQHF
TRBV20-1	TRBD1	many	TRBJ1-2	TGCAGTGCTAGAGCTAGCCCGGGACAGGGGTATGGCTACACCTTC	CSARASPGQGYGYTF
TRBV12-3/TRBV12-4	TRBD1	.	TRBJ2-6	TGTGCCAGCAGTTTCACCGAAGACAGGGCTGGGGCCAACGTCCTGACTTTC	CASSFTEDRAGANVLTF
TRBV3-1	.	.	TRBJ1-2	TGTGCCAGCAGCCAAGACTTCCGAAATTATGGTTATGGCTACACCTTC	CASSQDFRNYGYGYTF
TRBV20-1	.	many	TRBJ2-7	TGCAGTGCTAGGGTCACCTCCTACGAGCAGTACTTC	CSARVTSYEQYF
TRBV3-1	TRBD2	few	TRBJ2-1	TGTGCCAGCAGCCGTCCGAGCGGGGGGGCTTATGAGCAGTTCTTC	CASSRPSGGAYEQFF
TRBV28	TRBD1	many	TRBJ2-2	TGTGCCAGCAGTTTTATGCCGGCAGGGGGCTTCGCCGGGGAGCTGTTTTTT	CASSFMPAGGFAGELFF
TRBV12-5	.	many	TRBJ2-3	TGTGCTAGTGGTTTGGATCACGGGGGCCCTAGCGGCGTGGGTACGCAGTATTTT	CASGLDHGGPSGVGTQYF
TRBV20-1	.	once	TRBJ2-3	TGCAGTGCTGGGGCTAGCGTTGATACGCAGTATTTT	CSAGASVDTQYF
TRBV11-2	TRBD1	once	TRBJ2-3	TGTGCCAGCAGCTTAACGGGGACAGAAAAGACATATACGCAGTATTTT	CASSLTGTEKTYTQYF
TRBV20-1	.	many	TRBJ2-3	TGCAGTGCCTTGCTAGGGGGGCAAACCACAGATACGCAGTATTTT	CSALLGGQTTDTQYF
TRBV6-4	.	many	TRBJ1-4	TGTGCCAGCACCGAGGGGGTGTGGGCAACTAATGAAAAACTGTTTTTT	CASTEGVWATNEKLFF
TRBV19	.	many	TRBJ2-1	TGTGCCAGTACTCCAAACAAAGGGGCCCGTGAGCAGTTCTTC	CASTPNKGAREQFF
TRBV11-2	.	many	TRBJ1-6	TGTGCCAGCAGCTTAGTAGTGGCAAATTTCAATTCACCCCTCCACTTT	CASSLVVANFNSPLHF
TRBV7-2	.	.	TRBJ1-1	TGTGCCAGCAGCTTAGCGTGGGAACCCAACACTGAAGCTTTCTTT	CASSLAWEPNTEAFF
TRBV5-5	TRBD1	many	TRBJ1-1	TGTGCCAGCAGCTTGTCAATTGCCAGGGGGGAAACTGAAGCTTTCTTT	CASSLSIARGETEAFF
TRBV19	.	many	TRBJ1-4	TGTGCCAGTAGTATGGGGGACGCAGCAACTAATGAAAAACTGTTTTTT	CASSMGDAATNEKLFF
TRBV24-1	.	many	TRBJ2-6	TGTGCCACCAGTGGGGATTCCGGGGCCAACGTCCTGACTTTC	CATSGDSGANVLTF
TRBV11-1	TRBD1	many	TRBJ2-7	TGTGCCAGCAGCTACTACAGGGGAAACTACGAGCAGTACTTC	CASSYYRGNYEQYF
TRBV6-4	.	many	TRBJ2-3	TGTGCCAGCAGTGACGGGAGCACAGATACGCAGTATTTT	CASSDGSTDTQYF
TRBV28	.	.	TRBJ1-6	TGTGCCAGCAGTTTATCGCAGGGGTATTCACCCCTCCACTTT	CASSLSQGYSPLHF
TRBV27	TRBD2	many	TRBJ2-7	TGTGCCAGCAGTTTATTCCGGCTAGCGGGAGTTCCCTACGAGCAGTACTTC	CASSLFRLAGVPYEQYF
TRBV19	.	many	TRBJ1-2	TGTGCCAGTAGTCCGCAGACAGGTTTAGACTATGGCTACACCTTC	CASSPQTGLDYGYTF
TRBV29-1	TRBD1	many	TRBJ2-3	TGCAGCGTTACAGGGGGAAACACAGATACGCAGTATTTT	CSVTGGNTDTQYF
TRBV19	.	few	TRBJ1-5	TGTGCCAGTGGCGGGCAGGGGCGAGCTAGATATAGCAATCAGCCCCAGCATTTT	CASGGQGRARYSNQPQHF
TRBV7-2	.	.	TRBJ2-3	TGTGCCAGCAGCCGTTTATCCAGCGCCCTCGCAGATACGCAGTATTTT	CASSRLSSALADTQYF
TRBV7-9	.	few	TRBJ2-3	TGTGCCAGCAGCTTAGAATACTACCCGACTAGCACAGATACGCAGTATTTT	CASSLEYYPTSTDTQYF
TRBV2	TRBD2	many	TRBJ2-7	TGTGCCAGCAGTGGACTAGCGGGAACGCACAGCTCCTACGAGCAGTACTTC	CASSGLAGTHSSYEQYF
TRBV10-1	.	.	TRBJ2-3	TGCGCCAGCAGTGAGTCGCGAGTGGGACGGGGCACAGATACGCAGTATTTT	CASSESRVGRGTDTQYF
TRBV7-2	.	many	TRBJ1-1	TGTGCCAGCAGCTTACAGGGGCTGGGTGAAGCTTTCTTT	CASSLQGLGEAFF
TRBV12-3/TRBV12-4	.	many	TRBJ2-1	TGTGCCAGCAGCCCCGGGGGTATGTACAATGAGCAGTTCTTC	CASSPGGMYNEQFF
TRBV7-8	.	many	TRBJ1-1	TGTGCCAGCAGCCCACCTCATGCTGGGGATTTGAACACTGAAGCTTTCTTT	CASSPPHAGDLNTEAFF
TRBV28	TRBD2	many	TRBJ2-3	TGTGCCAGCAGTTTATGGAGACTAGCGGGCAAAAGCACAGATACGCAGTATTTT	CASSLWRLAGKSTDTQYF
TRBV20-1	.	.	TRBJ2-2	TGCAGTGCTAGTTCAGGGATGAACACCGGGGAGCTGTTTTTT	CSASSGMNTGELFF
TRBV24-1	.	.	TRBJ2-3	TGTGCCACCAGTGATTTGCGTTTCGGGAGTGCTACAGATACGCAGTATTTT	CATSDLRFGSATDTQYF
TRBV2	TRBD2	few	TRBJ2-7	TGTGCCAGCGGGTCCGGGAGGGCCTACGAGCAGTACTTC	CASGSGRAYEQYF
TRBV6-1	.	many	TRBJ1-4	TGTGCCAGCAATTACAACTCTGAAAAACTGTTTTTT	CASNYNSEKLFF
TRBV6-1	.	.	TRBJ1-5	TGTGCCAGCACCAACGGAGTTTATCAGCCCCAGCATTTT	CASTNGVYQPQHF
TRBV5-1	TRBD2	many	TRBJ2-1	TGCGCCAGCAGCTTGAGCGGGACCAATGAGCAGTTCTTC	CASSLSGTNEQFF
TRBV12-3/TRBV12-4	TRBD2	many	TRBJ2-5	TGTGCCAGCAACCCGGGACTAGCGGGTACAGAGACCCAGTACTTC	CASNPGLAGTETQYF
TRBV27	.	.	TRBJ2-1	TGTGCCAGCAGTTCCAGCGGTAGGGGCAATGAGCAGCCCTTC	CASSSSGRGNEQPF
TRBV29-1	TRBD2	many	TRBJ2-1	TGCAGCGTTCGGGGAGCGGGGGTCAGAGGGGAGCAGTTCTTC	CSVRGAGVRGEQFF
TRBV12-3/TRBV12-4	.	many	TRBJ1-6	TGTGCCAGCAGTCCCGAGCAGACCAATAATTCACCCCTCCACTTT	CASSPEQTNNSPLHF
TRBV28	TRBD1	.	TRBJ1-3	TGTGCCAGCAGTACACAGGGGGCTTCGGGGGGAAACACCATATATTTT	CASSTQGASGGNTIYF
TRBV4-1	TRBD1	.	TRBJ1-1	TGCGCCAGCAGCCAAGAGACAGGGAGGGCTGAAGCTTTCTTT	CASSQETGRAEAFF
TRBV19	TRBD1	.	TRBJ1-6	TGTGCCAGTAGTATACGACAGGGGGCTTTCGGTTCACCCCTCCACTTT	CASSIRQGAFGSPLHF
TRBV11-2	TRBD2	many	TRBJ2-2	TGTGCCAGCAGCCCGCTAGCGGGAGGCCTCACCGGGGAGCTGTTTTTT	CASSPLAGGLTGELFF
TRBV19	TRBD1	many	TRBJ2-5	TGTGCCAGTAGCGACAGGGAAGAGACCCAGTACTTC	CASSDREETQYF
TRBV29-1	.	few	TRBJ2-7	TGCAGCGTTGAATTAGGAACCTACGAGCAGTACTTC	CSVELGTYEQYF
TRBV20-1	.	.	TRBJ2-3	TGCAGTGCTGAGGGGGACGGAGCAAGCACAGATACGCAGTATTTT	CSAEGDGASTDTQYF
TRBV5-4	TRBD2	.	TRBJ2-1	TGTGCCAGCAGCTCAGGACTAGCGGGATTCCCCTACAATGAGCAGTTCTTC	CASSSGLAGFPYNEQFF
TRBV18	.	many	TRBJ1-6	TGTGCCAGCTCACCACAGTCGAATTCACCCCTCCACTTT	CASSPQSNSPLHF
TRBV7-2	TRBD2	few	TRBJ2-1	TGTGCCAGCAGCTTAGAGGGTTTAGCGGGCTATACTTACAATGAGCAGTTCTTC	CASSLEGLAGYTYNEQFF
TRBV11-2	.	.	TRBJ1-1	TGTGCCAGCAGCTTGACGAGCCAATCAAACACTGAAGCTTTCTTT	CASSLTSQSNTEAFF
TRBV20-1	.	many	TRBJ1-2	TGCAGTGCTAGAATACCGTACGTGAGAGATTCTAACTATGGCTACACCTTC	CSARIPYVRDSNYGYTF
TRBV12-3/TRBV12-4	.	many	TRBJ2-1	TGTGCCAGCACCACGTCCCGGTTGACGAGTTACAACAATGAGCAGTTCTTC	CASTTSRLTSYNNEQFF
TRBV7-2	TRBD1	many	TRBJ1-2	TGTGCCAGCAGCCTACGGACAGGGGTAGCCTATGGCTACACCTTC	CASSLRTGVAYGYTF
TRBV18	.	few	TRBJ2-7	TGTGCCAGCTCACCCTCCGGGCCAGGGGGGTCCTACGAGCAGTACTTC	CASSPSGPGGSYEQYF
TRBV19	TRBD2	few	TRBJ2-7	TGTGCCAGTAGTATTGCACTAGCGGGAGGATTGTACGAGCAGTACTTC	CASSIALAGGLYEQYF
TRBV12-3/TRBV12-4	.	.	TRBJ2-5	TGTGCCAGCAGTAAAGCACAGGGTAGCAGGGAGACCCAGTACTTC	CASSKAQGSRETQYF